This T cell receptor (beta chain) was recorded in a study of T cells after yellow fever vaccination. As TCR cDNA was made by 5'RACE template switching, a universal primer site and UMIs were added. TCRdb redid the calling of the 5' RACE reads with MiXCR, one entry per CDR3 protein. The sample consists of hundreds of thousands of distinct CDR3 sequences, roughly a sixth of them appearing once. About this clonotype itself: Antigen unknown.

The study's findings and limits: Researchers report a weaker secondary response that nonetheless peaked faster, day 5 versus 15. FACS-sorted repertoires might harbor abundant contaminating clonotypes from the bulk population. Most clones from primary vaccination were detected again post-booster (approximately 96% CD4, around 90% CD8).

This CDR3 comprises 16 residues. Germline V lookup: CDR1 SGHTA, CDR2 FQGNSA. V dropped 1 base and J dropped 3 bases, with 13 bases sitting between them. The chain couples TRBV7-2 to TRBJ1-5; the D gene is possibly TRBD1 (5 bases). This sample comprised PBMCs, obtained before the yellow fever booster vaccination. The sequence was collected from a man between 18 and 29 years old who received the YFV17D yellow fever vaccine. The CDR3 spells CASSLVRGALNQPQHF. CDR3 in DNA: TGTGCCAGCAGCTTAGTTAGGGGAGCACTCAATCAGCCCCAGCATTTT.